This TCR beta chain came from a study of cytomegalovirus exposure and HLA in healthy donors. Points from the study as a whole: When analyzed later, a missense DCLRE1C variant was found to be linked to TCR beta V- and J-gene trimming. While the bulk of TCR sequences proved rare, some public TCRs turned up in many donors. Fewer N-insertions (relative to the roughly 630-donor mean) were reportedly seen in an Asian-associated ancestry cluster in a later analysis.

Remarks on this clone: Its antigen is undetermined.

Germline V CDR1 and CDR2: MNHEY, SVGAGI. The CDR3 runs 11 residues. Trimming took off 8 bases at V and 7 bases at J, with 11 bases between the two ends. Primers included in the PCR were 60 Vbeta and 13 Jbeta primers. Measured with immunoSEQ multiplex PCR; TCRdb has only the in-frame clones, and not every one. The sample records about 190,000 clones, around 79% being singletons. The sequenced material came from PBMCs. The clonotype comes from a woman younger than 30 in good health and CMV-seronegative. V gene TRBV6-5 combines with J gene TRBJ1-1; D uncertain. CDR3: CASLRTGEAFF. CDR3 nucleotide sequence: TGTGCCAGCCTTCGAACGGGTGAAGCTTTCTTT.